Shown below are 5 T cell receptor beta chains from a single sample sequenced in a study of blood T cell repertoires in COVID-19 (dated by TCRdb to 2018 to 2020). To prepare the library, the immunoSEQ multiplex PCR assay was applied. TCRdb re-hosts the immuneACCESS table, in-frame sequences only. Its copies lack some clones; in the studies checked, an unresolved V gene accounts for under half of them, and the cause for the rest is not known. This sample gives 84,000 or so clones in total; 80% of them show up just once. The ten largest clones take up around 11% of the sample. Specimen: peripheral blood. These receptors were taken from a woman aged 40 to 55 with active or convalescent COVID-19.

The V gene is TRBV7-8, the J gene TRBJ2-7; D may be TRBD1 (6 bases). The germline gives CDR1 SGHVS, CDR2 FQNEAQ. The V end lost 0 bases, the J end lost 1 base, and 19 bases lay between the germline ends. The CDR3 length is 18 residues. The CDR3 reads CASSLAWTVGWESYEQYF. The CDR3 DNA sequence: TGTGCCAGCAGCTTAGCATGGACAGTGGGGTGGGAGTCCTACGAGCAGTACTTC.

V usage is TRBV6-6 and J usage is TRBJ2-7; D is undetermined. The CDR3 runs to 15 residues. Germline values: CDR1 MNHNY, CDR2 SVGAGI (reference sequence). Trimming took 2 bases from V and 0 from J, leaving 11 bases between them. The chain's CDR3 is CASSYADWSSYEQYF. The DNA for the CDR3 is TGTGCCAGCAGTTACGCTGACTGGTCCTCCTACGAGCAGTACTTC.

Notes on this clone: A read error may explain this, as a much larger clone is one base away. This chain links TRBV7-8 with TRBJ1-2; D ambiguous. The V end lost 0 bases, the J end lost 3 bases, and 5 bases lay between the germline ends. Germline V gene lookup returns CDR1 SGHVS and CDR2 FQNEAQ. This CDR3 is 13 amino acids long. CDR3: CASSLARDYGYTF. The CDR3 DNA sequence: TGTGCCAGCAGCTTAGCGCGGGACTATGGCTACACCTTC.

In DNA, the CDR3 is TGCAGCGTTGAATCCACAGGGGGCAATGAGCAGTTCTTC. Residues: CSVESTGGNEQFF. The chain combines TRBV29-1 with TRBJ2-1; 8 bases line up with TRBD1. Germline V gives CDR1 SQVTM, CDR2 ANQGSEA. CDR3 length: 13 amino acids. With V trimmed by 2 bases and J by 6 bases, 3 bases remained unmatched.

V gene TRBV11-3 combines with J gene TRBJ1-4, with TRBD1 identical over 7 bases. In germline, CDR1 is SGHNT, CDR2 YENEEA. V trimming: 1 base; J trimming: 3 bases; junction bases outside the gene matches: 5. There are 16 residues in the CDR3. CDR3 in amino acids: CASSLGDRAANEKLFF. In nucleotides, the CDR3 is TGTGCCAGCAGCTTAGGCGACAGGGCTGCTAATGAAAAACTGTTTTTT.